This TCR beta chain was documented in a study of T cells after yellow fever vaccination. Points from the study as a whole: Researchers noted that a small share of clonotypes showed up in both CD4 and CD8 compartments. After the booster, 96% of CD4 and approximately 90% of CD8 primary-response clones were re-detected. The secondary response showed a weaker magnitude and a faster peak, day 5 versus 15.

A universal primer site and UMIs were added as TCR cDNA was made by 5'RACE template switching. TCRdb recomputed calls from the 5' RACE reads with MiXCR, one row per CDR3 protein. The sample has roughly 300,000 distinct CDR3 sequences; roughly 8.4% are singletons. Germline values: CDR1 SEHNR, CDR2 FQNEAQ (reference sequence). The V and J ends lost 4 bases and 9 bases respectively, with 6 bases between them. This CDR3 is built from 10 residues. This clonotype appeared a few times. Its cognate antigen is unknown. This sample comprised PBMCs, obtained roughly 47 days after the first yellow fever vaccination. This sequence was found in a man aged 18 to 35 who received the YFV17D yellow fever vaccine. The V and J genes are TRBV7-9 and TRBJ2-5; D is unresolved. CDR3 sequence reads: CASSSTPQYF. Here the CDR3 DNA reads TGTGCCAGCAGCTCCACCCCCCAGTACTTC.